This T cell receptor (beta chain) was retrieved from a study of cytomegalovirus exposure and HLA in healthy donors. Regarding this clone: The antigen is not known.

Study-level results: The HLA-A and HLA-B alleles of most subjects were reportedly predicted accurately from TCR beta sequences.

The germline CDR1 and CDR2 sequences are MGHRA and YSYEKL. The length of the CDR3 is 17 residues. The V gene end was trimmed by 1 base and the J gene end by 5 bases; junction bases not matched to a gene: 12. The PCR ran on 60 Vbeta and 13 Jbeta primers. Generated by immunoSEQ multiplex PCR, the TCRdb table keeps only in-frame clones and is missing some. This sample has about 190,000 clones, with 65% to 85% found just once. The material sequenced was PBMCs. The chain combines TRBV4-1 with TRBJ2-3, with 7 bases identical to TRBD2. This TCR was sampled from a man aged 35 to 55 in good health and CMV-seropositive. CDR3 loop: CASSQVVLAAVGDTQYF. CDR3 in DNA: TGCGCCAGCAGCCAAGTGGTGCTAGCGGCCGTCGGAGATACGCAGTATTTT.